A selection of T cell receptor beta chains follows, all from one sample in a study of T cell clonotyping in hematopoietic cell transplantation. The protocol was immunoSEQ multiplex PCR, while the TCRdb copy is restricted to in-frame clones and leaves out a portion. The sample has 69,000 or so clones, 94% seen once. Sequences were obtained from peripheral blood mononuclear cells. These TCRs come from a man aged 50 or older in good health. Some clones in this sample may be carry-over from other donors' samples. The CDR3 runs from the conserved cysteine through the conserved F or W. The D gene is left open where the match is weak. For some rows the clone size is stated as once, few or many, or as a class when expanded; others skip it.

>16|TRBV5-6|-|TRBJ1-1|-
CASSPLEGSVNTEAFF
TGTGCCAGCAGCCCACTCGAGGGCAGCGTGAACACTGAAGCTTTCTTT
>16|TRBV10-2|-|TRBJ1-1|-
CASSANSPVSNTEAFF
TGCGCCAGCAGTGCGAACAGTCCCGTATCGAACACTGAAGCTTTCTTT
>15|TRBV28|-|TRBJ1-5|-
CASSLGGQQNQPQHF
TGTGCCAGCAGTTTAGGAGGACAGCAAAATCAGCCCCAGCATTTT
>12|TRBV29-1|-|TRBJ1-1|-
CSVEGPSRGAFF
TGCAGCGTTGAAGGACCCTCGAGAGGGGCTTTCTTT
>15|TRBV5-6|TRBD2|TRBJ2-1|-
CASSSPGLAGHEQFF
TGTGCCAGCAGCTCACCGGGACTAGCGGGTCATGAGCAGTTCTTC
>12|TRBV6-1|TRBD2|TRBJ2-7|-
CASRDYQYEQYF
TGTGCCAGCCGGGACTACCAGTACGAGCAGTACTTC
>14|TRBV27|TRBD1|TRBJ2-3|-
CASSFQGAQDTQYF
TGTGCCAGCAGTTTTCAGGGGGCACAAGATACGCAGTATTTT
>12|TRBV5-1|-|TRBJ1-2|once
CASSFQGHGYTF
TGCGCCAGCAGCTTTCAGGGACATGGCTACACCTTC
>15|TRBV6-5|TRBD2|TRBJ2-1|-
CASKAGAIFFNEQFF
TGTGCCAGCAAAGCGGGAGCTATCTTTTTTAATGAGCAGTTCTTC
>15|TRBV5-1|-|TRBJ1-2|-
CASSLGLGGGYGYTF
TGCGCCAGCAGCCTAGGACTCGGAGGCGGCTATGGCTACACCTTC
>15|TRBV9|TRBD2|TRBJ2-1|-
CASSERLAAYNEQFF
TGTGCCAGCAGCGAGAGACTAGCGGCTTACAATGAGCAGTTCTTC
>14|TRBV27|-|TRBJ2-1|-
CASSLGPTSNEQFF
TGTGCCAGCAGTCTAGGACCCACCTCCAATGAGCAGTTCTTC
>15|TRBV5-1|TRBD2|TRBJ2-3|-
CASSLVGLATDTQYF
TGCGCCAGCAGCTTGGTGGGACTAGCTACAGATACGCAGTATTTT
>13|TRBV29-1|TRBD1|TRBJ1-2|once
CSVAGQGGYGYTF
TGCAGCGTTGCCGGACAGGGAGGCTATGGCTACACCTTC
>15|TRBV19|TRBD1|TRBJ1-1|-
CASSVPTGGPVEAFF
TGTGCCAGTAGTGTCCCGACAGGGGGCCCGGTGGAAGCTTTCTTT
>9|TRBV10-1|-|TRBJ2-2|-
CASTGELFF
TGCGCCAGCACCGGGGAGCTGTTTTTT
>16|TRBV5-1|-|TRBJ2-1|-
CASSRWGRGTYNEQFF
TGCGCCAGCAGCCGATGGGGGCGCGGGACCTACAATGAGCAGTTCTTC
>12|TRBV10-3|-|TRBJ2-3|-
CAISGGPDTQYF
TGTGCCATCAGTGGGGGGCCAGATACGCAGTATTTT
>13|TRBV19|TRBD1|TRBJ1-5|-
CASDRGSNQPQHF
TGTGCCAGCGACAGGGGGAGCAATCAGCCCCAGCATTTT
>11|TRBV2|TRBD1|TRBJ2-1|-
CASSQGWSLFF
TGTGCCTCCTCACAGGGGTGGTCTCTGTTCTTC
>15|TRBV28|-|TRBJ2-7|-
CASSSHPAGAYEQYF
TGTGCCAGCAGCTCACATCCGGCAGGAGCCTACGAGCAGTACTTC
>16|TRBV11-3|TRBD2|TRBJ2-3|-
CASSSLAGGPTDTQYF
TGTGCCAGCAGCTCTCTAGCGGGAGGGCCTACAGATACGCAGTATTTT
>14|TRBV4-3|-|TRBJ2-2|-
CASSHDVSTGELFF
TGCGCCAGCAGCCATGATGTTAGCACCGGGGAGCTGTTTTTT
>20|TRBV7-2|-|TRBJ1-3|-
CASSLAPAPSWQGPGNTIYF
TGTGCCAGCAGCTTAGCCCCCGCCCCTTCGTGGCAGGGACCTGGAAACACCATATATTTT
>17|TRBV7-2|TRBD2|TRBJ2-1|-
CASSARTSGSSYNEQFF
TGTGCCAGCAGCGCACGGACTAGCGGGAGCTCCTACAATGAGCAGTTCTTC
>10|TRBV6-5|-|TRBJ1-5|-
CAVGNQPQHF
TGTGCCGTGGGGAATCAGCCCCAGCATTTT
>15|TRBV30|-|TRBJ1-2|-
CAWKDRRKINYGYTF
TGTGCCTGGAAGGATCGCAGGAAGATTAACTATGGCTACACCTTC
>17|TRBV19|-|TRBJ2-1|-
CASSIRATSKGTNEQFF
TGTGCCAGTAGTATCCGGGCGACTAGTAAAGGAACCAATGAGCAGTTCTTC
>14|TRBV6-5|-|TRBJ2-7|-
CASRPESSLYEQYF
TGTGCCAGCAGACCCGAATCTTCCCTATACGAGCAGTACTTC
>13|TRBV7-9|-|TRBJ2-1|-
CASSLGATNEQFF
TGTGCCAGCAGCTTAGGGGCTACCAATGAGCAGTTCTTC
>15|TRBV29-1|-|TRBJ1-2|-
CSAEAAGIANYGYTF
TGCAGCGCCGAAGCAGCTGGGATAGCTAACTATGGCTACACCTTC
>14|TRBV25-1|-|TRBJ1-5|-
CASSESVGNQPQHF
TGTGCCAGCAGTGAAAGTGTAGGAAATCAGCCCCAGCATTTT
>13|TRBV27|TRBD1|TRBJ2-7|-
CASSFTGGHEQYF
TGTGCCAGCAGTTTTACAGGGGGACACGAGCAGTACTTC
>14|TRBV9|-|TRBJ2-3|-
CASSVLGGTDTQYF
TGTGCCAGCAGCGTTCTTGGGGGTACAGATACGCAGTATTTT
>13|TRBV19|TRBD1|TRBJ1-2|once
CASRMTGYYGYTF
TGTGCCAGTAGGATGACAGGGTACTATGGCTACACCTTC
>15|TRBV6-6|-|TRBJ2-2|-
CASSYGTPNTGELFF
TGTGCCAGCAGCTACGGGACTCCGAACACCGGGGAGCTGTTTTTT
>11|TRBV28|-|TRBJ1-2|-
CASRSLRAYTF
TGTGCCAGCAGATCCCTTAGGGCCTACACCTTC
>15|TRBV7-9|TRBD1|TRBJ1-6|-
CASSLGTGDNSPLHF
TGTGCCAGCAGCCTAGGGACAGGGGATAATTCACCCCTCCACTTT
>15|TRBV4-3|-|TRBJ2-3|-
CASSQGERGPDTQYF
TGCGCCAGCAGCCAAGGGGAAAGGGGCCCAGATACGCAGTATTTT
>11|TRBV29-1|-|TRBJ2-3|once
CSHKLADTQYF
TGCAGCCACAAATTGGCAGATACGCAGTATTTT
>14|TRBV11-2|TRBD1|TRBJ1-2|-
CASSAGDSHYGYTF
TGTGCCAGCAGCGCCGGGGACAGCCACTATGGCTACACCTTC
>13|TRBV27|TRBD1|TRBJ1-2|-
CASRPQGEWGYTF
TGTGCCAGCAGACCACAGGGGGAGTGGGGCTACACCTTC
>11|TRBV6-9|-|TRBJ1-5|-
CASSLSQPQHF
TGTGCCAGCAGTTTATCTCAGCCCCAGCATTTT
>13|TRBV2|-|TRBJ1-2|-
CASSPKSSYGYTF
TGTGCCAGCAGTCCCAAATCATCCTATGGCTACACCTTC